A single sample gave rise to the 16 T cell receptor beta chains below, sequenced in a study of shared clonotypes between healthy human individuals. Positive CCR7 selection of CD45RO-negative cells yielded the naive CD8 cells, and terminally differentiated effector memory CD45RA+ cells were excluded. Sequencing was performed with immunoSEQ multiplex PCR; in TCRdb, only in-frame clones are kept and a portion is missing. The data hold about 820,000 clones, with 80% to 95% observed a single time. Sequencing was carried out using naive CD8+ T cells sorted from blood. The receptors originated from a man under 40 in good health.

The rearrangement uses TRBV29-1 and TRBJ2-1; TRBD2 agrees at 10 bases. With V trimmed by 3 bases and J by 0 bases, 11 bases remained unmatched. Germline assignment: CDR1 SQVTM and CDR2 ANQGSEA. This CDR3 is built from 18 residues. The CDR3 bases are TGCAGCGTTGAGGGACTAGCGTTGCATGACCTCTCCTACAATGAGCAGTTCTTC. It codes for CSVEGLALHDLSYNEQFF.

The rearrangement uses TRBV14 and TRBJ2-7; D perhaps matches TRBD1 (5 bases). Germline V gene data show CDR1 as SGHDN and CDR2 as FVKESK. The CDR3 length is 14 residues. The V end lost 3 bases, the J end lost 3 bases, and 12 bases lay between the germline ends. In DNA, the CDR3 is TGTGCCAGCAGCCATCAGGGCGCCGTCTACGAGCAGTACTTC. It translates to CASSHQGAVYEQYF.

This chain links TRBV11-3 with TRBJ2-7; D may correspond to TRBD1 or TRBD2 (5 bases each). The germline V gene encodes CDR1 SGHNT and CDR2 YENEEA. The CDR3 length is 13 residues. V lost 3 bases, J lost 2 bases, and 8 bases lay in between. In DNA form, the CDR3 reads TGTGCCAGCAGCTTGGGGGTGGCCTACGAGCAGTACTTC. This sequence encodes CASSLGVAYEQYF.

The rearrangement uses TRBV28 and TRBJ2-2, with 10 bases that match TRBD1. The germline CDR1 and CDR2 sequences are MDHEN and SYDVKM. The CDR3 is 16 residues long. V shed 7 bases, J shed 2 bases, and the junction held 7 bases outside the gene matches. The CDR3 nucleotides are TGTGCCAGCACTCTGGGGACAGGGGACAACACCGGGGAGCTGTTTTTT. Amino acids: CASTLGTGDNTGELFF. Using reference TRBV28 and TRBJ2-2 for the parts outside the CDR3, the full variable domain is DVKVTQSSRYLVKRTGEKVFLECVQDMDHENMFWYRQDPGLGLRLIYFSYDVKMKEKGDIPEGYSVSREKKERFSLILESASTNQTSMYLCASTLGTGDNTGELFFGEGSRLTVL.

The chain carries TRBV7-9 and TRBJ2-7; 12 bases match TRBD2. Losses at the gene ends were 4 bases for V and 3 bases for J; bases not matched to a gene: 1. Germline V gene lookup returns CDR1 SEHNR and CDR2 FQNEAQ (reference sequence). This CDR3 spans 14 amino acids. The CDR3 loop reads CASSSSGRDYEQYF. The CDR3, as DNA: TGTGCCAGCAGCTCTAGCGGGAGGGACTACGAGCAGTACTTC.

The genes are TRBV11-2 and TRBJ2-7, with 7 bases matching TRBD1. This CDR3 is 15 amino acids long. Per germline, CDR1 SGHAT and CDR2 FQNNGV. V lost 5 bases to trimming and J lost 5 bases; unmatched junction nucleotides: 12. CDR3 bases: TGTGCCAGCAGCCCGCGACAGGGTTTGTACCACGAGCAGTACTTC. It is translated as CASSPRQGLYHEQYF.

The table lists this clone with a count of one. The CDR3 spells CAISESGQTELFF. The CDR3 nucleotides are TGTGCCATCAGTGAGTCGGGGCAAACAGAACTGTTTTTT. This chain links TRBV10-3 with TRBJ1-4, with D possibly being TRBD1 (5 bases). V gave up 0 bases and J gave up 12 bases, with 11 bases separating them. The V gene's germline CDR1 is ENHRY and CDR2 SYGVKD. The CDR3 has 13 amino acids.

The chain combines TRBV18 with TRBJ2-7, with 9 bases that match TRBD1. Losses at the gene ends were 3 bases for V and 5 bases for J; bases not matched to a gene: 8. Germline CDR1 and CDR2: KGHSH and LQKENI. This CDR3 has 15 residues. The CDR3 is CASSPGPTGGHEQYF. CDR3 coding DNA: TGTGCCAGCTCACCGGGGCCCACAGGGGGCCACGAGCAGTACTTC.

This clone was seen a single time. The chain links TRBV27 to TRBJ1-5; D is perhaps TRBD1 (6 bases). Trimming left V 2 bases short and J 9 bases short, with 11 bases between. CDR1 and CDR2 from the germline V gene are MNHEY and SMNVEV (reference sequence). The CDR3 covers 13 residues. The CDR3 DNA follows: TGTGCCAGCAGTTTAGGGGCAGGGGTGCCCCAGCATTTT. It codes for CASSLGAGVPQHF.

The chain couples TRBV7-9 to TRBJ2-7; D possibly uses TRBD1 or TRBD2 (6 bases each). Germline CDR1 and CDR2: SEHNR and FQNEAQ (reference sequence). Trimming took 3 bases from V and 2 from J, leaving 26 bases between them. The CDR3 is made up of 19 amino acids. CDR3 sequence reads: CASSFPQHSGGRATYEQYF. CDR3 coding DNA: TGTGCCAGCAGCTTCCCCCAACACTCTGGGGGGCGGGCAACCTACGAGCAGTACTTC.

This chain uses TRBV27 with TRBJ1-1; D unresolved. The CDR3 loop spans 14 amino acids. Germline CDR1 is MNHEY and CDR2 is SMNVEV (reference sequence). Trimming left V 1 base short and J 0 bases short, with 6 bases between. CDR3 coding DNA: TGTGCCAGCAGTTTATGGAGCATGAACACTGAAGCTTTCTTT. Its protein product is CASSLWSMNTEAFF.

The J gene is TRBJ2-7, the V gene TRBV4-1; no definite D call. Germline CDR1 is MGHRA and CDR2 is YSYEKL. The CDR3 extends over 15 amino acids. V was shortened by 0 bases and J by 5 bases, with 14 bases between the two germline ends. The DNA of the CDR3 is TGCGCCAGCAGCCAAGAGCCTGGGTGGGTCGACGAGCAGTACTTC. Translating gives CASSQEPGWVDEQYF.

The chain has TRBV7-2 and TRBJ2-7; TRBD2 matches 9 bases. Trimming cost V 5 bases and J 3 bases; bases outside gene matches: 5. The length of the CDR3 is 14 residues. Germline CDR1 and CDR2: SGHTA and FQGNSA. The CDR3 is CASSGLAGIYEQYF. Here the CDR3 DNA reads TGTGCCAGCAGCGGCCTAGCGGGAATCTACGAGCAGTACTTC.

Notes on this clone: Other nucleotide sequences from this sample produce the same CDR3. The rearrangement joins TRBV7-9 to TRBJ2-7, with 7 bases aligning to TRBD1. Unmatched junction bases numbered 0, after V lost 4 bases and J lost 0 bases. Germline V lookup: CDR1 SEHNR, CDR2 FQNEAQ (reference sequence). This CDR3 is built from 13 residues. CDR3 nucleotides: TGTGCCAGCAGCTACAGGGGCTCCTACGAGCAGTACTTC. Protein product: CASSYRGSYEQYF.

The genes are TRBV6-5 and TRBJ2-5, with 9 bases that match TRBD2. The CDR3 consists of 16 residues. Germline V gives CDR1 MNHEY, CDR2 SVGAGI. Germline trimming cut 3 bases from V and 1 base from J; bases unmatched to any gene: 6. The CDR3, as DNA: TGTGCCAGCAGTTATTATAGCGGGAGAACCCAAGAGACCCAGTACTTC. This codes for CASSYYSGRTQETQYF.

This clone showed up just once. The chain links TRBV5-1 to TRBJ2-1; D not resolved. CDR3 length: 14 amino acids. The V end lost 4 bases, the J end lost 0 bases, and 8 bases lay between the germline ends. Germline assignment: CDR1 SGHRS and CDR2 YFSETQ. The CDR3 DNA reads TGCGCCAGCAGCAAGGAGAGCTCCTACAATGAGCAGTTCTTC. This translates into CASSKESSYNEQFF. Together with reference TRBV5-1 and TRBJ2-1, the CDR3 gives the full variable domain: KAGVTQTPRYLIKTRGQQVTLSCSPISGHRSVSWYQQTPGQGLQFLFEYFSETQRNKGNFPGRFSGRQFSNSRSEMNVSTLELGDSALYLCASSKESSYNEQFFGPGTRLTVL.